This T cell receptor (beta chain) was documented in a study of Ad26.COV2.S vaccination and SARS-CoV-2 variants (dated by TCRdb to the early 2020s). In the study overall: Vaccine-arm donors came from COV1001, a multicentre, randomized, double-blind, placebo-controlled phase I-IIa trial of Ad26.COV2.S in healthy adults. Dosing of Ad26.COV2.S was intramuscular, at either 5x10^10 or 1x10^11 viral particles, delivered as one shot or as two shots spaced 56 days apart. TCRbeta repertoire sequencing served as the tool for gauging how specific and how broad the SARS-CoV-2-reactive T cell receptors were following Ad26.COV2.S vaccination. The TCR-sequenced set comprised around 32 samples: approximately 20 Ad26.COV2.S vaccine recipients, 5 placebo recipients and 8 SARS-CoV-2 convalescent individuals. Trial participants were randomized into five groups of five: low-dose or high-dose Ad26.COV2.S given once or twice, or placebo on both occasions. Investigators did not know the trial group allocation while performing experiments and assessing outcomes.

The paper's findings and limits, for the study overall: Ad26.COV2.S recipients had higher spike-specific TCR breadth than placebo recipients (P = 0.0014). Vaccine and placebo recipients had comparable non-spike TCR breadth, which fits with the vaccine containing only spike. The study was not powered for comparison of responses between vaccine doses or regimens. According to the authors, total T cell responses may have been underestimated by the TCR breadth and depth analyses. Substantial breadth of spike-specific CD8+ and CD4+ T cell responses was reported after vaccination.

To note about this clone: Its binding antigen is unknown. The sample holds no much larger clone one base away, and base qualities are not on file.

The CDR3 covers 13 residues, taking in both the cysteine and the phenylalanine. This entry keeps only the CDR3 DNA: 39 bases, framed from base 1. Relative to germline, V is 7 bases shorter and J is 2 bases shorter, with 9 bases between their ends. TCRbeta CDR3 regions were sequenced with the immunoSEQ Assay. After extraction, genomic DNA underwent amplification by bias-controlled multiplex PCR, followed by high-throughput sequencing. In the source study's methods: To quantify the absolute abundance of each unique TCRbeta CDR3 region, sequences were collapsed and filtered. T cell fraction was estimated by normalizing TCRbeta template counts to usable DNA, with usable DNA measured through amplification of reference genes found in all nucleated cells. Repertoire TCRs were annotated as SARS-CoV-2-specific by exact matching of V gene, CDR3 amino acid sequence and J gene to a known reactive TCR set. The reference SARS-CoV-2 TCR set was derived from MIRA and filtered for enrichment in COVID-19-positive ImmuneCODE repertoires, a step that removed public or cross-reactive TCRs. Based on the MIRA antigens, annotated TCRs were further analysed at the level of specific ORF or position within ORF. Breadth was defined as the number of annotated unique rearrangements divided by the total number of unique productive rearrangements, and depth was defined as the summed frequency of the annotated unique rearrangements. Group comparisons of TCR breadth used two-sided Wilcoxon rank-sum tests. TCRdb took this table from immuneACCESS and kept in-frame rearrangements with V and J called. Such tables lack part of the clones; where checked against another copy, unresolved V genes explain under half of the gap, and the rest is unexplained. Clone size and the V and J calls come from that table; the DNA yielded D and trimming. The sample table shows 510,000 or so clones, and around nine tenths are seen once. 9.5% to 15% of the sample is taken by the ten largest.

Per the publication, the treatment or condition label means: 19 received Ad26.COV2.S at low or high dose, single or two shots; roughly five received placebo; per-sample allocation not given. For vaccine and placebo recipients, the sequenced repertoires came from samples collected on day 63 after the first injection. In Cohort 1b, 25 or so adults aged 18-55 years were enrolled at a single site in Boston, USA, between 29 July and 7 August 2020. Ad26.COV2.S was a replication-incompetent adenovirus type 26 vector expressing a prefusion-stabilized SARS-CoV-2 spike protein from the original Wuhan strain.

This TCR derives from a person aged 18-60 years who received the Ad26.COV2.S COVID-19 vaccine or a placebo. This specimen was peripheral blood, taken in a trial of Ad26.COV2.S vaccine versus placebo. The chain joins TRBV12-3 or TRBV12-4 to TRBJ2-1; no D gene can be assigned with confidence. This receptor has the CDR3 CASKWDPYNEQFF. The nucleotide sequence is TGTGCCAGCAAGTGGGATCCCTACAATGAGCAGTTCTTC.